Sequencing of this T cell receptor beta chain was carried out in a study of T cells in Graves' hyperthyroidism and ophthalmopathy. The CDR3 is 15 residues long. Germline assignment: CDR1 SEHNR and CDR2 FQNEAQ (reference sequence). V lost 1 base and J lost 6, with 13 bases in between. This clonotype occurred a few times. Its target is not known. RNA transcripts were the template for amplifying TCR beta CDR3 regions. First-round RT-PCR targeting the TCR CDR3 was performed with the HTBI primer set. TCRdb re-called the multiplex PCR reads with MiXCR, one entry per CDR3 protein. The data show approximately 300,000 distinct CDR3 sequences, roughly a fifth seen once. Overall study results and limits: Most expanded thyroid clonotypes above 0.001 also appeared in blood. Before onset, ophthalmopathy was predicted by the model a median roughly 6.8 months earlier.

A Clinical Activity Score of at least 3, a NOSPECS grade of at least 4 and a duration under 3 months were recorded in the ophthalmopathy patients. Isolation of PBMCs was performed on roughly 9 ml fresh peripheral blood. V usage is TRBV7-9 and J usage is TRBJ2-1; D ambiguous. The specimen was blood. The sequence was obtained from a man aged 50 to 59 with Graves' ophthalmopathy. This CDR3 is CASSLVMSRFNEQFF. The CDR3 region has the DNA TGTGCCAGCAGCTTAGTTATGTCGAGGTTCAATGAGCAGTTCTTC.